The 7 T cell receptor beta chains listed next were all sequenced from one sample in a study of cytomegalovirus exposure and HLA in healthy donors. PCR used 60 Vbeta primers and 13 Jbeta primers. The protocol was immunoSEQ multiplex PCR, while the TCRdb copy is restricted to in-frame clones and leaves out a portion. The sample shows more than 120,000 clones, 82% of them seen only once. Sequencing was carried out using PBMCs. These receptors originate from a male donor in good health and CMV-seronegative.

J is TRBJ2-1 and V is TRBV7-9; D is possibly TRBD2 (5 bases). The germline V gene has CDR1 SEHNR and CDR2 FQNEAQ (reference sequence). The CDR3 covers 17 residues. V gave up 5 bases and J gave up 3 bases, with 20 bases separating them. The CDR3 region has the DNA TGTGCCAGCAGCGAAGTTGGGAGCGGAAAAGTCTACAATGAGCAGTTCTTC. Translating it yields CASSEVGSGKVYNEQFF.

A single count supports this clone. The V and J genes are TRBV7-3 and TRBJ2-1, with 9 bases fitting TRBD2. Trimming at V came to 1 base and at J to 3 bases, leaving 4 bases not matched to a gene. The CDR3 is 16 amino acids. Germline CDR1 and CDR2: SGHTA and FQGTGA. The DNA for the CDR3 is TGTGCCAGCAGCTTAAATAGCGGGAGTCTCTACAATGAGCAGTTCTTC. Encoded protein: CASSLNSGSLYNEQFF.

The rearrangement links TRBV7-6 to TRBJ2-3; 11 bases are shared with TRBD2. Germline lookup yields CDR1 SGHVS and CDR2 FNYEAQ. Germline trimming cut 5 bases from V and 2 bases from J; bases unmatched to any gene: 18. The CDR3 spans 20 residues. CDR3 nucleotide sequence: TGTGCCAGCAGCGGACAGACTAGCGGGGCCTATAGTGGGCCCACAGATACGCAGTATTTT. Its protein product is CASSGQTSGAYSGPTDTQYF. Filled out from reference TRBV7-6 and TRBJ2-3, the complete variable domain reads GAGVSQSPRYKVTKRGQDVALRCDPISGHVSLYWYRQALGQGPEFLTYFNYEAQQDKSGLPNDRFSAERPEGSISTLTIQRTEQRDSAMYRCASSGQTSGAYSGPTDTQYFGPGTRLTVL.

The V and J genes are TRBV28 and TRBJ2-1; tentative D call: TRBD2 (6 bases). This CDR3 has 15 residues. The V end lost 2 bases, the J end lost 4 bases, and 12 bases lay between the germline ends. Germline lookup yields CDR1 MDHEN and CDR2 SYDVKM. CDR3 sequence (DNA): TGTGCCAGCAGTTTAGCACTCGGGACTTACAATGAGCAGTTCTTC. Its protein product is CASSLALGTYNEQFF.

This clone was seen only a few times. CDR3 region: CASSREVNTQYF. The CDR3 DNA sequence: TGTGCCAGTAGTCGAGAGGTGAATACGCAGTATTTT. V is TRBV19 and J is TRBJ2-3; no reliable D call. The V gene's germline CDR1 is LNHDA and CDR2 SQIVND (reference sequence). CDR3 length: 12 amino acids. V was clipped by 5 bases and J by 7 bases, with 10 bases between them.

This chain links TRBV9 with TRBJ2-7; possibly TRBD2 for D (6 bases). Trimming removed 3 bases at V and 0 bases at J, with 16 bases between. This CDR3 is 16 amino acids long. The germline CDR1 and CDR2 sequences are SGDLS and YYNGEE. The DNA of the CDR3 is TGTGCCAGCAGCGGGGTTAGCGGAGGGAGCTCCTACGAGCAGTACTTC. Translation gives CASSGVSGGSSYEQYF.

This clone was counted only a few times. The CDR3 DNA sequence: TGTGCCAGCAGCTTGGCAGGGGCAAACACCATATATTTT. This translates into CASSLAGANTIYF. The chain is built from TRBV7-2 and TRBJ1-3; TRBD1 is a possible D gene (6 bases). Trimming removed 3 bases from V and 6 bases from J, with 9 bases in between. This CDR3 comprises 13 residues. Germline V gene data show CDR1 as SGHTA and CDR2 as FQGNSA. The whole variable domain, filled in from reference TRBV7-2 and TRBJ1-3, reads GAGVSQSPSNKVTEKGKDVELRCDPISGHTALYWYRQSLGQGLEFLIYFQGNSAPDKSGLPSDRFSAERTGGSVSTLTIQRTQQEDSAVYLCASSLAGANTIYFGEGSWLTVV.